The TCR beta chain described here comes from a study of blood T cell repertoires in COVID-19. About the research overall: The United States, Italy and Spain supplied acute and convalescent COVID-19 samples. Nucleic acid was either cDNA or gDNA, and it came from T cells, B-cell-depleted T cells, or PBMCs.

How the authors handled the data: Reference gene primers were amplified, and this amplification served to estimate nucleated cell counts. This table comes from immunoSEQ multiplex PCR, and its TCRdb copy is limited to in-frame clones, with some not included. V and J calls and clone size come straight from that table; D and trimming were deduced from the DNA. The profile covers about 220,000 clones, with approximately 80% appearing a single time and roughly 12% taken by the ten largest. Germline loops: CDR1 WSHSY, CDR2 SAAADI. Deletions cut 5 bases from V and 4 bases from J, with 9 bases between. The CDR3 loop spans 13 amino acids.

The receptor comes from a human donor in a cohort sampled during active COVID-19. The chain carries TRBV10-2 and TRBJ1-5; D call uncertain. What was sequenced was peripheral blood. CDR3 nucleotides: TGCGCCAGCAGTATCCGTAGAAATCAGCCCCAGCATTTT. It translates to CASSIRRNQPQHF.